The present T cell receptor (beta chain) was sequenced within a study of T cell clonotyping in hematopoietic cell transplantation. Regarding this clone: Its antigen is not known.

Findings and limits, study-wide: Broader posttransplant TCR repertoire diversity was predicted by graft donor and pretransplant recipient Inverse Simpson Index values. CD4 and CD8 repertoire contributions could not be separated without sorting.

Clones were sequenced by immunoSEQ multiplex PCR, and TCRdb holds only the in-frame ones, with some missing. The sample carries 11,000 to 15,000 clones, roughly 94% recorded once. The V end lost 7 bases, the J end lost 3 bases, and 10 bases lay between the germline ends. The V gene's germline CDR1 is DFQATT and CDR2 SNEGSKA (reference sequence). The CDR3 has 11 residues. The sample consisted of PBMCs, taken 30 days after allogeneic stem cell transplant. V and J are TRBV20-1 and TRBJ2-7; D possibly matches TRBD1 or TRBD2 (5 bases each). The TCR originated in a male patient aged 55 to 69 who had an allogeneic stem cell transplant from an unrelated donor, so the T cells may come from the graft donor. Some clones in this sample may be carry-over from other donors' samples. The CDR3 DNA follows: TGCAGTGTGGGACCTTACTACGAGCAGTACTTC. Translating gives CSVGPYYEQYF.